A single T cell receptor beta chain is shown here with its context. Its antigen is not known. Assay used: immunoSEQ multiplex PCR; TCRdb lists only in-frame clones, some missing. The data contain roughly 200,000 clones, around 80% of them singletons. The data belong to a study of cytomegalovirus exposure and HLA in healthy donors. In the study overall: A later analysis reported the same platform for the 110 or so validation repertoires and the approximately 720 first-cohort repertoires.

Study-wide results and limits: Despite most TCR sequences being rare, some public TCRs occurred in many donors.

The CDR3 covers 15 residues. V was pared by 0 bases and J by 3 bases, with 12 bases between. Germline CDR1 reads GTSNPN; CDR2 reads SVGIG (reference sequence). The sequence was obtained from a woman in her 30s in good health and CMV-seronegative. Sequencing was done on a sample of PBMCs. J is TRBJ1-3 and V is TRBV30; no reliable D call. The CDR3 here is CAWSVARKYGNTIYF. The CDR3 DNA reads TGTGCCTGGAGTGTAGCCAGGAAGTATGGAAACACCATATATTTT.